This passage covers 14 T cell receptor beta chains from one sample sequenced in a study of radiotherapy plus CTLA-4 blockade in lung cancer. Only in-frame clones appear in the TCRdb table, and some are missing; sequencing was by immunoSEQ multiplex PCR. The data contain around 70,000 clones, around 87% of them seen just once; the ten biggest clones take up 40%. The material was peripheral blood, obtained from a patient treated with radiotherapy plus ipilimumab. The receptors shown here come from a human donor with non-small cell lung cancer that progressed on radiotherapy plus ipilimumab.

J is TRBJ1-1 and V is TRBV29-1; D uncertain. Germline V CDR1 and CDR2: SQVTM, ANQGSEA. The CDR3 consists of 14 residues. The V end was cut by 5 bases, the J end by 1 base, with 14 bases between. CDR3 nucleotides: TGCAGCGTTCGCGAACAGAAACAGAACACTGAAGCTTTCTTT. It yields the protein CSVREQKQNTEAFF.

V gene TRBV10-3 combines with J gene TRBJ1-4; D is ambiguous. Germline V gene data show CDR1 as ENHRY and CDR2 as SYGVKD. The CDR3 is 16 residues long. Trimming stripped 7 bases from V and 0 bases from J, with 15 bases between. The CDR3 here is CAIINDIPTTNEKLFF. CDR3 DNA: TGTGCCATCATTAACGACATACCTACAACTAATGAAAAACTGTTTTTT.

The chain is built from TRBV14 and TRBJ2-7, with 8 bases lining up with TRBD2. The germline CDR1 and CDR2 sequences are SGHDN and FVKESK. V was pared by 2 bases and J by 6 bases, with 9 bases of the junction left unmatched. The CDR3 is 15 residues long. Here the CDR3 reads CASSQLGTSQVEQYF. As DNA, the CDR3 is TGTGCCAGCAGCCAATTAGGGACTAGTCAGGTCGAGCAGTACTTC.

The rearrangement joins TRBV5-5 to TRBJ2-5; D is ambiguous. This CDR3 contains 13 residues. In germline, CDR1 is SGHKS, CDR2 YYEKEE (reference sequence). The V and J ends lost 6 bases and 4 bases respectively, with 13 bases between them. CDR3 nucleotides: TGTGCCAGCACCCCCCGGTATGGAGAGACCCAGTACTTC. This codes for CASTPRYGETQYF.

The rearrangement joins TRBV28 to TRBJ2-7; D not resolved. Per germline, CDR1 MDHEN and CDR2 SYDVKM. The ends were cut back, 3 bases at V and 5 bases at J, with 14 bases in the middle. There are 14 residues in the CDR3. CDR3 nucleotide sequence: TGTGCCAGCAGTTTTGATCTGGGTGAGGACGAGCAGTACTTC. Protein sequence: CASSFDLGEDEQYF.

V is TRBV2 and J is TRBJ1-4; D is perhaps TRBD1 (5 bases). Trimming pared 5 bases from V and 8 bases from J, leaving 12 bases between. Germline V gives CDR1 SNHLY, CDR2 FYNNEI. The CDR3 is 13 residues long. CDR3 amino acids: CASSHRRWEKLFF. CDR3 coding DNA: TGTGCCAGCAGTCACAGGCGGTGGGAAAAACTGTTTTTT.

The genes are TRBV9 and TRBJ2-1; D possibly corresponds to TRBD2 (6 bases). The CDR3 contains 14 residues. Germline CDR1 and CDR2: SGDLS and YYNGEE. V gave up 2 bases and J gave up 5 bases, with 11 bases separating them. Here the CDR3 DNA reads TGTGCCAGCAGCGTCCGGACTATCGACAATGAGCAGTTCTTC. This encodes CASSVRTIDNEQFF.

V gene TRBV19 combines with J gene TRBJ2-1; 13 bases fit TRBD2. This CDR3 has 14 amino acids. With V trimmed by 10 bases and J by 8 bases, 8 bases remained unmatched. Germline loops: CDR1 LNHDA, CDR2 SQIVND (reference sequence). CDR3 bases: TGTGCCACAAGACTAGCGGGAGGTTGGGATGAGCAGTTCTTC. Amino acid sequence: CATRLAGGWDEQFF.

The chain links TRBV5-1 to TRBJ1-1, with 7 bases fitting TRBD1. V lost 4 bases and J lost 1; bases outside the gene matches: 4. Germline V gene data show CDR1 as SGHRS and CDR2 as YFSETQ. This CDR3 region has 14 residues. The CDR3 protein is CASSPGQQNTEAFF. The DNA of the CDR3 is TGCGCCAGCAGCCCGGGACAGCAGAACACTGAAGCTTTCTTT.

In this sample, this clone turned up once. J is TRBJ2-1 and V is TRBV10-3; D is uncertain. The V gene lost 3 bases and the J gene lost 9 bases, with 9 bases spanning the gap. Germline CDR1 is ENHRY and CDR2 is SYGVKD. The CDR3 sequence is 12 residues long. CDR3: CAISEVPSEQFF. CDR3 sequence (DNA): TGTGCCATCAGTGAAGTCCCCAGTGAGCAGTTCTTC.

This chain connects TRBV7-6 to TRBJ2-1; unclear D gene. CDR1 is SGHVS and CDR2 is FNYEAQ in the germline V gene. This CDR3 spans 13 amino acids. V was pared by 4 bases and J by 0 bases, with 4 bases between. The CDR3 DNA is TGTGCCAGCAGCTCGAGCTCCTACAATGAGCAGTTCTTC. This translates into CASSSSSYNEQFF.

The rearrangement links TRBV14 to TRBJ1-2; 7 positions agree with TRBD1. V lost 4 bases and J lost 14; bases outside the gene matches: 10. Germline V lookup: CDR1 SGHDN, CDR2 FVKESK. The length of the CDR3 is 12 residues. The CDR3 is CASSRGTALLTF. The CDR3 DNA reads TGTGCCAGCAGCCGGGGGACAGCCCTCCTTACCTTC.

The chain joins TRBV19 to TRBJ1-5; TRBD1 aligns across 9 bases. Germline CDR1 is LNHDA and CDR2 is SQIVND (reference sequence). The V segment lost 5 bases and the J segment 2 bases; nucleotides outside the gene matches: 13. The CDR3 contains 18 residues. Here the CDR3 reads CASSFRLRQGDGNQPQHF. CDR3 coding DNA: TGTGCCAGTAGTTTTAGGCTGAGACAGGGGGACGGCAATCAGCCCCAGCATTTT. The full variable domain, its missing parts supplied by reference TRBV19 and TRBJ1-5, is DGGITQSPKYLFRKEGQNVTLSCEQNLNHDAMYWYRQDPGQGLRLIYYSQIVNDFQKGDIAEGYSVSREKKESFPLTVTSAQKNPTAFYLCASSFRLRQGDGNQPQHFGDGTRLSIL.

This clone was picked up a small number of times. J is TRBJ1-1 and V is TRBV9; no definite D call. CDR1 is SGDLS and CDR2 is YYNGEE in the germline V gene. The CDR3 totals 13 residues. Trimming took off 4 bases at V and 8 bases at J, with 15 bases between the two ends. The CDR3 spells CASSKDLGSEAFF. The CDR3 DNA reads as TGTGCCAGCAGCAAGGACCTGGGGTCCGAAGCTTTCTTT.